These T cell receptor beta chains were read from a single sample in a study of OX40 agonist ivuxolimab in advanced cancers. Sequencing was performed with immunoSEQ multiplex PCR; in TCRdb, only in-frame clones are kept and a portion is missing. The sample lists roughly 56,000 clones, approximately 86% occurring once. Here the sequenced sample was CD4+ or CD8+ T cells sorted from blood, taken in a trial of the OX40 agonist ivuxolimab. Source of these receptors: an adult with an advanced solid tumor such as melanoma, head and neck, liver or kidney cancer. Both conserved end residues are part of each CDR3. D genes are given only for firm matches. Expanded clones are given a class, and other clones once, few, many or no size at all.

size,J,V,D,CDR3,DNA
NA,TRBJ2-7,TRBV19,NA,CASSTTGSYWDEQYF,TGTGCCAGTAGTACGACCGGGTCTTACTGGGACGAGCAGTACTTC
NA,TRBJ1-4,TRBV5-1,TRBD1,CASSLSTGQVNEKLFF,TGCGCCAGCAGCTTGTCCACGGGACAGGTTAATGAAAAACTGTTTTTT
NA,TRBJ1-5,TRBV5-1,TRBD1,CASSPLSRDRGRKSNQPQHF,TGCGCCAGCAGCCCATTATCCCGGGACAGGGGGCGGAAAAGCAATCAGCCCCAGCATTTT
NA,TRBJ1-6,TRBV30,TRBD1,CAWRGTVNSPLHF,TGTGCCTGGAGAGGGACAGTGAATTCACCCCTCCACTTT
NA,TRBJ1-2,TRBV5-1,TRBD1,CASSAGTGSEGYTF,TGCGCCAGCAGCGCCGGGACAGGGTCGGAAGGCTACACCTTC
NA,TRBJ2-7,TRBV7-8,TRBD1,CASSPGGKNEQYF,TGTGCCAGCAGCCCAGGGGGCAAGAACGAGCAGTACTTC
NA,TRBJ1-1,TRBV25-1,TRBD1,CASSDGPGQGEAFF,TGTGCCAGCAGTGACGGGCCCGGACAGGGTGAAGCTTTCTTT
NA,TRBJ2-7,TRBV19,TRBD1,CASTPGGRTGVHEQYF,TGTGCCAGTACCCCTGGGGGTAGGACAGGGGTCCACGAGCAGTACTTC
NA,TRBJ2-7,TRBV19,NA,CASSATGDKEQYF,TGTGCCAGTAGTGCGACGGGGGACAAGGAGCAGTACTTC
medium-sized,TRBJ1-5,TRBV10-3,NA,CAISPATYQPQHF,TGTGCCATCAGTCCGGCAACCTATCAGCCCCAGCATTTT
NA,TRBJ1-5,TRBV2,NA,CASSEQNSNQPQHF,TGTGCCAGCAGTGAACAGAATAGCAATCAGCCCCAGCATTTT
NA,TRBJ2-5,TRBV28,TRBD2,CASKVAGETQYF,TGTGCCAGCAAGGTAGCGGGAGAGACCCAGTACTTC
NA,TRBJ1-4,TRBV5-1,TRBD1,CASSRDRNEKLFF,TGCGCCAGCAGCCGGGACAGAAATGAAAAACTGTTTTTT
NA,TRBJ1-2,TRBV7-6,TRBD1,CASSAAAGQSSYGYTF,TGTGCCAGCAGCGCGGCGGCGGGACAGTCAAGCTATGGCTACACCTTC
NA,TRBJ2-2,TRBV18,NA,CASSPQSDSTGELFF,TGTGCCAGCTCACCCCAGTCAGACTCTACCGGGGAGCTGTTTTTT
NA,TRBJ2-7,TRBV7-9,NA,CASSPQRYRSYEQYF,TGTGCCAGCAGCCCTCAGCGGTACCGCTCCTACGAGCAGTACTTC
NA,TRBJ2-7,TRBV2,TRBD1,CASSRQGYEQYF,TGTGCCAGCAGTCGACAGGGCTACGAGCAGTACTTC
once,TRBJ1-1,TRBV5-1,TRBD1,CASSYGTGGPEAFF,TGCGCCAGCAGCTACGGGACAGGGGGACCTGAAGCTTTCTTT
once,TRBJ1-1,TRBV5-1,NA,CASSLGSANTEAFF,TGCGCCAGCAGCTTGGGCAGCGCGAACACTGAAGCTTTCTTT
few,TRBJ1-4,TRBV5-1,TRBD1,CASSLGQGASNEKLFF,TGCGCCAGCAGCTTGGGCCAGGGGGCGAGTAATGAAAAACTGTTTTTT
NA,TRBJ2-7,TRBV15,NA,CATSRGYRDGPQEQYF,TGTGCCACCAGCAGGGGGTACCGGGACGGACCCCAGGAGCAGTACTTC
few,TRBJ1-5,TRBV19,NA,CASSIEERGGYQPQHF,TGTGCCAGTAGTATAGAGGAGAGGGGGGGCTATCAGCCCCAGCATTTT
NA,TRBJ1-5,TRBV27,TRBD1,CASREQGAGNQPQHF,TGTGCCAGCAGAGAACAGGGGGCGGGGAATCAGCCCCAGCATTTT
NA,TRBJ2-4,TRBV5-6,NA,CASSLGGSAKNIQYF,TGTGCCAGCAGCTTGGGTGGTTCAGCCAAAAACATTCAGTACTTC
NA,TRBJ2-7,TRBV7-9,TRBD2,CASSLGGGAGVAYEQYF,TGTGCCAGCAGCTTAGGGGGGGGAGCGGGAGTTGCCTACGAGCAGTACTTC
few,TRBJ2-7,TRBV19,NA,CASSISFPSYEQYF,TGTGCCAGTAGTATAAGCTTTCCCTCCTACGAGCAGTACTTC
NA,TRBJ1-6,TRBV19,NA,CASSRDNHSPLHF,TGTGCCAGTAGTAGAGACAATCATTCACCCCTCCACTTT
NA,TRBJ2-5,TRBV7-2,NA,CASSLVPGMETQYF,TGTGCCAGCAGCTTAGTACCAGGGATGGAGACCCAGTACTTC
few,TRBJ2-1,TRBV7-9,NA,CASSFPGWESNEQFF,TGTGCCAGCAGCTTCCCCGGGTGGGAGAGCAATGAGCAGTTCTTC
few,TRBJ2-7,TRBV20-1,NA,CSARLDYEQYF,TGCAGTGCTAGACTAGACTACGAGCAGTACTTC
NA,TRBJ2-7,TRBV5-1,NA,CASSLGHGHSYEQYF,TGCGCCAGCAGCTTGGGGCACGGCCACTCCTACGAGCAGTACTTC
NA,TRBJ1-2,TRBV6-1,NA,CASSEALMGGYTF,TGTGCCAGCAGTGAAGCGCTCATGGGCGGCTACACCTTC
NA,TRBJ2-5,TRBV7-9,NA,CASSLGTVFGETQYF,TGTGCCAGCAGCCTCGGGACGGTCTTTGGGGAGACCCAGTACTTC
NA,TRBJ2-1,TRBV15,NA,CATSRDRGGSNEQFF,TGTGCCACCAGCAGAGATCGGGGTGGGAGCAATGAGCAGTTCTTC
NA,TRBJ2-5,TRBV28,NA,CASSSQETQYF,TGTGCCAGCAGTTCTCAAGAGACCCAGTACTTC
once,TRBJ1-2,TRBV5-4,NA,CASSLVSRAAGYTF,TGTGCCAGCAGCTTGGTTTCTCGGGCGGCTGGCTACACCTTC
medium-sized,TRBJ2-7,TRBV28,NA,CASSFSQVYEQYF,TGTGCCAGCAGTTTTAGCCAGGTCTACGAGCAGTACTTC
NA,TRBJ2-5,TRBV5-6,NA,CASSLVGQQETQYF,TGTGCCAGCAGCTTGGTAGGACAGCAAGAGACCCAGTACTTC
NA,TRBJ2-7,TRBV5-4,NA,CASSFGGGVREQYF,TGTGCCAGCAGCTTCGGCGGTGGGGTCCGCGAGCAGTACTTC
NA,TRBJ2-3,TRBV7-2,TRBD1,CASSLVLGTGQFVTQYF,TGTGCCAGCAGCTTAGTCTTAGGGACAGGCCAATTTGTGACGCAGTATTTT
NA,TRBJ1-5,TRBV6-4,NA,CASRTGTTYNQPQHF,TGTGCCAGCAGGACCGGGACAACTTATAATCAGCCCCAGCATTTT
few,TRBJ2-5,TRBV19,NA,CASSWAKGETQYF,TGTGCCAGTAGTTGGGCTAAGGGGGAGACCCAGTACTTC
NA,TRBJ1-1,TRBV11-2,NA,CASSYQGREAFF,TGTGCCAGCAGCTACCAGGGGCGAGAAGCTTTCTTT
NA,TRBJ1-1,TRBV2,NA,CASRPSGQPNTEAFF,TGTGCCAGCAGACCGTCGGGACAACCGAACACTGAAGCTTTCTTT
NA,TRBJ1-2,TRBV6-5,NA,CASRGTVPYGYTF,TGTGCCAGCAGGGGGACGGTACCCTATGGCTACACCTTC
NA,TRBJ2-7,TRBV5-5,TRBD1,CASSSRRTGDYEQYF,TGTGCCAGCAGCTCAAGGCGGACAGGGGACTACGAGCAGTACTTC
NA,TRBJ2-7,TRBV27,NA,CASSLPGIYEQYF,TGTGCCAGCAGCCTCCCGGGAATATACGAGCAGTACTTC
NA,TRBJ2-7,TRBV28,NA,CASSPRGGSYEQYF,TGTGCCAGCAGCCCCCGAGGAGGGTCCTACGAGCAGTACTTC
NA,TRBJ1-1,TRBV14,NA,CASSLAGTNTEAFF,TGTGCCAGCAGCCTAGCGGGCACCAACACTGAAGCTTTCTTT
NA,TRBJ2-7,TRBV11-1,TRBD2,CASRYTGTSDYEQYF,TGTGCCAGCAGATACACCGGGACTAGCGACTACGAGCAGTACTTC
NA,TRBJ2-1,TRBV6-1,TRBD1,CASILGQALFNEQFF,TGTGCCAGCATCCTGGGACAGGCGTTGTTCAATGAGCAGTTCTTC
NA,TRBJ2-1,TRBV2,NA,CASRINTGNEQFF,TGTGCCAGCAGGATTAATACGGGGAATGAGCAGTTCTTC